The 23 T cell receptor beta chains below were found in one sample sequenced in a study of control samples from healthy donors and cancer patients. Measured with immunoSEQ multiplex PCR; TCRdb has only the in-frame clones, and not every one. Of roughly 160,000 clones in the sample, 90% to 95% were seen once. The sequencing input was PBMCs. The receptors shown here come from a man aged 55 to 70 with colorectal cancer.

V usage is TRBV6-2 or TRBV6-3 and J usage is TRBJ1-5, with TRBD1 identical over 8 bases. The length of the CDR3 is 17 residues. Looked up from germline, CDR1 is MNHEY and CDR2 is SVGEGT. V gave up 2 bases and J gave up 5 bases; unmatched junction bases: 11. This CDR3 is CASSYTRPDRDYQPQHF. CDR3 nucleotide sequence: TGTGCCAGCAGTTACACGAGGCCGGACAGGGACTATCAGCCCCAGCATTTT.

This clone occurred a few times. V is TRBV13 and J is TRBJ2-7; a possible D gene is TRBD1 (5 bases). Per germline, CDR1 PRHDT and CDR2 FYEKMQ (reference sequence). The CDR3 runs to 13 residues. Between the trimmed V and J ends, which lost 0 bases and 7 bases, there was a span of 10 bases. The CDR3 spells CASSLGGQEEQYF. Here the CDR3 DNA reads TGTGCCAGCAGCTTAGGGGGGCAGGAGGAGCAGTACTTC.

The V and J genes are TRBV27 and TRBJ1-2; D not certain. Germline lookup yields CDR1 MNHEY and CDR2 SMNVEV (reference sequence). CDR3 length: 17 residues. Trimming removed 5 bases from V and 1 base from J, with 20 bases in between. As DNA, the CDR3 is TGTGCCAGCAGTCTTATGTACCGGCAGAGAGTTAACTATGGCTACACCTTC. It is translated as CASSLMYRQRVNYGYTF.

The gene calls are TRBV12-3 or TRBV12-4 and TRBJ1-1, with 8 nucleotides matching TRBD1. This CDR3 has 13 residues. After removal of 6 bases from V and 5 bases from J, the junction contained 5 bases not matched to a gene. CDR3 sequence (DNA): TGTGCCAGCAGCCCACAGGGGGAGACTGAAGCTTTCTTT. Protein sequence: CASSPQGETEAFF.

The chain uses TRBV5-1 and TRBJ2-5, with 7 positions matching TRBD2. Per the germline V gene, CDR1 is SGHRS and CDR2 is YFSETQ. V gave up 0 bases and J gave up 4 bases; unmatched junction bases: 6. This CDR3 is 15 amino acids long. CDR3 DNA sequence: TGCGCCAGCAGCTTGGAGGGGCGGGGGAGAGAGACCCAGTACTTC. Translating gives CASSLEGRGRETQYF. Based on the CDR3 plus reference TRBV5-1 and TRBJ2-5, the full variable domain is KAGVTQTPRYLIKTRGQQVTLSCSPISGHRSVSWYQQTPGQGLQFLFEYFSETQRNKGNFPGRFSGRQFSNSRSEMNVSTLELGDSALYLCASSLEGRGRETQYFGPGTRLLVL.

The chain links TRBV11-2 to TRBJ2-3; D might be TRBD2 (5 bases). This CDR3 has 15 amino acids. Trimming shortened V by 0 bases and J by 4 bases, and 11 bases separated the two germline ends. Looked up from germline, CDR1 is SGHAT and CDR2 is FQNNGV. The CDR3 DNA reads TGTGCCAGCAGCTTAGAGGGCAGGAGGCCAGATACGCAGTATTTT. Residues: CASSLEGRRPDTQYF.

The chain has TRBV10-3 and TRBJ2-5; 8 bases fit TRBD2. The CDR3 consists of 14 residues. The germline CDR1 and CDR2 sequences are ENHRY and SYGVKD. With 6 bases clipped from V and 5 bases from J, the junction kept 8 bases outside the gene matches. CDR3 bases: TGTGCCATCAGCCGGGGGGGGGACGAGGAGACCCAGTACTTC. Translated: CAISRGGDEETQYF.

The rearrangement links TRBV5-1 to TRBJ2-1; 7 nucleotides match TRBD1. The germline CDR1 and CDR2 sequences are SGHRS and YFSETQ. V trimming: 4 bases; J trimming: 8 bases; junction bases outside the gene matches: 6. This CDR3 comprises 13 residues. CDR3 DNA sequence: TGCGCCAGCAGCCGTGACAGGGAGTATGAGCAGTTCTTC. It translates to CASSRDREYEQFF.

The chain uses TRBV4-2 and TRBJ2-3; 10 positions match TRBD2. The CDR3 totals 17 residues. Germline V gene sequence: CDR1 LGHNA, CDR2 YNFKEQ. Trimming removed 0 bases from V and 4 bases from J; junction bases left unmatched: 7. CDR3 DNA sequence: TGTGCCAGCAGCCAAGATAGTGCTAGCGGGGGCGCAGATACGCAGTATTTT. It encodes CASSQDSASGGADTQYF.

The rearrangement joins TRBV3-1 (or the pseudogene TRBV3-2) to TRBJ2-7, with 7 bases identical to TRBD2. The CDR3 spans 17 residues. Germline V CDR1 and CDR2: LGHDT, YNNKEL (reference sequence). The junction had 11 bases not matched to a gene; V was cut back by 0 bases and J by 3 bases. The DNA for the CDR3 is TGTGCCAGCAGCCAAGATCGGGCTAGCGGTAGCCTCTACGAGCAGTACTTC. Its protein product is CASSQDRASGSLYEQYF.

The chain recombines TRBV5-1 with TRBJ1-3, with D unresolved. The V end lost 4 bases, the J end lost 2 bases, and 7 bases lay between the germline ends. CDR1 is SGHRS, CDR2 YFSETQ, per germline. CDR3 length: 13 amino acids. CDR3 sequence reads: CASSLSTGNTIYF. The CDR3 DNA sequence: TGCGCCAGCAGCCTGTCGACTGGAAACACCATATATTTT.

The chain is built from TRBV25-1 and TRBJ2-7; TRBD1 agrees at 7 bases. The germline gives CDR1 MGHDK, CDR2 SYGVNS. J gave up 2 bases and V 3 bases, and 4 bases lay outside the gene matches. The CDR3 runs 14 residues. Here the CDR3 reads CASSEWTGTYEQYF. The CDR3 coding sequence is TGTGCCAGCAGTGAGTGGACAGGCACCTACGAGCAGTACTTC.

The genes are TRBV18 and TRBJ1-1; 7 bases line up with TRBD1. Losses at the gene ends were 5 bases for V and 1 base for J; bases not matched to a gene: 4. The CDR3 sequence is 14 residues long. Germline V CDR1 and CDR2: KGHSH, LQKENI. The CDR3: CASSTGTENTEAFF. The CDR3 nucleotides are TGTGCCAGCTCAACCGGGACAGAGAACACTGAAGCTTTCTTT.

This chain joins TRBV7-9 and TRBJ2-7; D is perhaps TRBD1 or TRBD2 (6 bases each). The CDR3 extends over 15 amino acids. Germline CDR1 and CDR2: SEHNR and FQNEAQ (reference sequence). V was trimmed by 5 bases and J by 5 bases, leaving 19 bases between them. CDR3: CASSLQGGGLHEQYF. The DNA for the CDR3 is TGTGCCAGCAGCCTTCAAGGGGGAGGTCTGCACGAGCAGTACTTC.

The chain joins TRBV5-4 to TRBJ1-6; the match to TRBD1 covers 9 bases. Trimming cost V 4 bases and J 6 bases; bases outside gene matches: 2. The CDR3 is 14 amino acids. CDR1 and CDR2 (germline): SGHNT, YYREEE (reference sequence). CDR3 sequence: CASSLTGGNSPLHF. In nucleotides, the CDR3 is TGTGCCAGCAGCCTGACAGGGGGTAATTCACCCCTCCACTTT.

The chain recombines TRBV7-2 with TRBJ1-6; unclear D gene. Trimming took 1 base from V and 4 from J, leaving 14 bases between them. The CDR3 is made up of 17 amino acids. Germline V gene sequence: CDR1 SGHTA, CDR2 FQGNSA. CDR3 protein: CASSLGYREAYNSPLHF. The CDR3 DNA is TGTGCCAGCAGCTTAGGGTACCGAGAAGCTTATAATTCACCCCTCCACTTT.

This chain joins TRBV3-1 (or the pseudogene TRBV3-2) and TRBJ2-7, with 10 positions matching TRBD2. CDR1 is LGHDT, CDR2 YNNKEL, per germline (reference sequence). V lost 10 bases, J lost 4 bases, and 10 bases stayed unmatched. The CDR3 has 14 amino acids. The CDR3 here is CATSSGGVEYEQYF. The DNA for the CDR3 is TGTGCCACCTCGAGCGGGGGGGTGGAATACGAGCAGTACTTC.

CDR3 DNA: TGTGCCAGCAGTGAAGCGATTGGGGGGTCCGGAAACACCATATATTTT. Translation gives CASSEAIGGSGNTIYF. The chain uses TRBV6-1 and TRBJ1-3, with D perhaps TRBD1 (5 bases). The CDR3 sequence is 16 residues long. Trimming took 0 bases from V and 4 from J, leaving 13 bases between them. Per germline, CDR1 MNHNS and CDR2 SASEGT.

CDR3 region: CASSEQFFSGAKNIQYF. CDR3 bases: TGTGCCAGCAGTGAACAGTTCTTCTCGGGTGCCAAAAACATTCAGTACTTC. V usage is TRBV6-1 and J usage is TRBJ2-4; D not certain. The germline CDR1 and CDR2 sequences are MNHNS and SASEGT. V gave up 2 bases and J gave up 1 base, with 15 bases separating them. The CDR3 loop spans 17 amino acids.

This CDR3 is CASSLPNALNTGELFF. The CDR3 bases are TGTGCCAGCAGCTTACCCAATGCCCTGAACACCGGGGAGCTGTTTTTT. J is TRBJ2-2 and V is TRBV11-1; D not resolved. Trimming left V 2 bases short and J 1 base short, with 11 bases between. The CDR3 totals 16 residues. CDR1 is SGHAT, CDR2 FQDESV, per germline (reference sequence).

The rearrangement joins TRBV6-6 to TRBJ1-1; no reliable D call. This CDR3 spans 13 amino acids. Germline V gives CDR1 MNHNY, CDR2 SVGAGI (reference sequence). V lost 4 bases and J 1 base, leaving 7 bases between the germline ends. This chain's CDR3 is CASSLQSNTEAFF. The CDR3 DNA is TGTGCCAGCAGTTTGCAGTCGAACACTGAAGCTTTCTTT.

The chain carries TRBV11-3 and TRBJ2-2; D uncertain. Germline V gene sequence: CDR1 SGHNT, CDR2 YENEEA. The CDR3 extends over 13 amino acids. Trimming took 4 bases from V and 4 from J, leaving 7 bases between them. This CDR3 is CASSSDPTGELFF. The CDR3 region has the DNA TGTGCCAGCAGCTCCGACCCCACCGGGGAGCTGTTTTTT.

The chain recombines TRBV9 with TRBJ2-3; 8 bases are shared with TRBD1. The CDR3 has 14 residues. J gave up 3 bases and V 3 bases, and 3 bases lay outside the gene matches. CDR1 SGDLS and CDR2 YYNGEE come from the germline V gene. As DNA, the CDR3 is TGTGCCAGCAGCGCGGACAGGGCGACAGATACGCAGTATTTT. Residues: CASSADRATDTQYF.